This T cell receptor beta chain comes out of a study of blood T cell repertoires in COVID-19. For the study at large: Spain, Italy and the United States supplied samples that represented acute and convalescent COVID-19. Nucleic acid was either cDNA or gDNA, and it came from T cells, B-cell-depleted T cells, or PBMCs.

In the source study's methods: Estimation of nucleated cell counts relied on the amplification of reference gene primers. Profiled with immunoSEQ multiplex PCR; TCRdb holds only in-frame clones, not every one. From that table come the V and J calls and clone size; the DNA was used to work out D and trimming. The repertoire holds 150,000 to 200,000 clones, with approximately 87% as singletons. The CDR3 length is 14 residues. Looked up from germline, CDR1 is MNHEY and CDR2 is SVGAGI. V shed 5 bases, J shed 3 bases, and the junction held 3 bases outside the gene matches. Sample: peripheral blood. The sequence came from an older woman with acute or convalescent COVID-19. This sequence joins TRBV6-5 and TRBJ2-7; 11 bases are shared with TRBD2. Written as DNA, the CDR3 is TGTGCCAGCAGTCCGACTAGCGGGGTCTACGAGCAGTACTTC. It is translated as CASSPTSGVYEQYF.